Following are 5 T cell receptor beta chains from one sample sequenced in a study of T cell responses to AZD1222 COVID-19 vaccine. Generated by immunoSEQ multiplex PCR, the TCRdb table keeps only in-frame clones and is missing some. The repertoire consists of approximately 130,000 clones, with over 90% occurring once and the leading ten covering roughly 0.87%. Here the sequenced sample was peripheral blood, taken on day 0 of AZD1222 vaccination. Receptors originate from an adult in good health.

V is TRBV12-5 and J is TRBJ1-1; maybe TRBD1 (5 bases). Trimming removed 4 bases at V and 3 bases at J, with 15 bases between. The CDR3 consists of 15 residues. Per germline, CDR1 LGHNT and CDR2 FRNRAP. The CDR3 DNA reads TGTGCTAGTGGTTGGGGGTGGGGCGCGGACACTGAAGCTTTCTTT. It yields the protein CASGWGWGADTEAFF.

This chain connects TRBV30 to TRBJ2-3; the match to TRBD2 covers 7 bases. Germline trimming cut 0 bases from V and 3 bases from J; bases unmatched to any gene: 6. CDR3 length: 15 amino acids. Germline V gives CDR1 GTSNPN, CDR2 SVGIG (reference sequence). This CDR3 reads CAWSVRGGPTDTQYF. DNA for the CDR3: TGTGCCTGGAGTGTACGCGGGGGTCCAACAGATACGCAGTATTTT.

V and J are TRBV5-6 and TRBJ1-1; perhaps TRBD1 as D (6 bases). Trimming shortened V by 3 bases and J by 5 bases, and 11 bases separated the two germline ends. Germline CDR1 is SGHDT and CDR2 is YYEEEE. This CDR3 spans 13 amino acids. The CDR3 reads CASSYNRVTEAFF. The CDR3 coding sequence is TGTGCCAGCAGCTATAACAGGGTTACTGAAGCTTTCTTT.

This clone was seen a handful of times. V usage is TRBV7-9 and J usage is TRBJ2-7, with D perhaps TRBD2 (5 bases). The V and J ends lost 0 bases and 6 bases respectively, with 9 bases between them. CDR1 is SEHNR, CDR2 FQNEAQ, per germline (reference sequence). This CDR3 is built from 13 residues. CDR3 residues: CASSLAEGGEQYF. DNA for the CDR3: TGTGCCAGCAGCTTAGCCGAAGGAGGCGAGCAGTACTTC.

This chain connects TRBV7-9 to TRBJ1-2; 11 bases align to TRBD1. Germline loops: CDR1 SEHNR, CDR2 FQNEAQ (reference sequence). The junction had 8 bases not matched to a gene; V was cut back by 6 bases and J by 8 bases. There are 14 residues in the CDR3. The CDR3 is CASRSQDRGQGYTF. The CDR3 DNA sequence: TGTGCCAGCAGATCACAGGACAGGGGGCAGGGCTACACCTTC.